Each of the 30 T cell receptor beta chains below was sequenced from the same sample in a study of human T cells and chemical hapten exposure. TCRdb reanalysed the RACE reads using MiXCR and keeps one entry per CDR3 protein. The sample includes roughly 380,000 distinct CDR3 sequences, roughly 5.3% of them seen just once. Indicated time point: pre-sensitization, week 0. The treatment here: therapeutic diphenylcyclopropenone sensitization with weekly scalp DPC. Here the sequenced sample was whole blood, taken in connection with sensitization to the hapten diphenylcyclopropenone (DPC). These receptors were taken from a woman aged 45-65 years with alopecia areata. Some clones in this sample may be carry-over from other donors' samples.

The J gene is TRBJ1-2, the V gene TRBV6-1, with D perhaps matching TRBD1 (5 bases). Germline V CDR1 and CDR2: MNHNS, SASEGT. The CDR3 has 13 residues. The germline V and J ends were trimmed by 2 bases and 7 bases, with 11 bases remaining between them. This CDR3 reads CASSESGGTGYTF. The CDR3 coding sequence is TGTGCCAGCAGTGAAAGTGGGGGGACTGGCTACACCTTC.

J is TRBJ2-4 and V is TRBV4-1; D is possibly TRBD2 (5 bases). This CDR3 is built from 13 residues. The V end was cut by 1 base, the J end by 9 bases, with 10 bases between. The germline V gene encodes CDR1 MGHRA and CDR2 YSYEKL. The CDR3 DNA reads as TGCGCCAGCAGCCAAGGACGTCGGGGCATTCAGTACTTC. Its protein is CASSQGRRGIQYF.

The rearrangement links TRBV30 to TRBJ1-3; 10 bases line up with TRBD1. The CDR3 is 14 residues long. Germline V gene data show CDR1 as GTSNPN and CDR2 as SVGIG (reference sequence). V dropped 2 bases and J dropped 5; count of bases not matched to a gene: 3. CDR3 sequence reads: CAWSPGQGRNTIYF. CDR3 sequence (DNA): TGTGCCTGGAGTCCGGGACAGGGGAGAAACACCATATATTTT.

This clonotype was found many times. CDR3: CASSQQGKGGNTIYF. The CDR3 nucleotides read TGTGCCAGCAGCCAACAGGGGAAAGGTGGAAACACCATATATTTT. The chain recombines TRBV28 with TRBJ1-3; 7 bases match TRBD1. This CDR3 has 15 residues. The germline V gene encodes CDR1 MDHEN and CDR2 SYDVKM. V lost 6 bases to trimming and J lost 3 bases; unmatched junction nucleotides: 8.

This sequence joins TRBV7-2 and TRBJ2-7, with 9 bases matching TRBD2. Germline V gene sequence: CDR1 SGHTA, CDR2 FQGNSA. This CDR3 is built from 13 residues. The ends lost 6 bases at V and 5 bases at J; junction bases unmatched: 5. CDR3 nucleotides: TGTGCCAGCAGGCCGGGACTAGCCAACGAGCAGTACTTC. Encoded protein: CASRPGLANEQYF.

At least ten counts were recorded for this clonotype. Sequence at one end of the junction differs from germline and may be a read error. The J gene is TRBJ1-5, the V gene TRBV6-2 or TRBV6-3; 10 bases are a match to TRBD1. The CDR3 has 16 amino acids. Germline V gene lookup returns CDR1 MNHEY and CDR2 SVGEGT. CDR3 sequence: CASSYSSTGGKQPQHF. In nucleotides, the CDR3 is TGTGCCAGCAGTTACTCCTCGACAGGGGGCAAACAGCCCCAGCATTTT.

This sequence joins TRBV7-8 and TRBJ1-5; D unresolved. The CDR3 covers 14 residues. V shed 1 base and J shed 3 bases, with 7 bases lying between them. Looked up from germline, CDR1 is SGHVS and CDR2 is FQNEAQ. In DNA form, the CDR3 reads TGTGCCAGCAGCTTAGTCCAATCCAATCAGCCCCAGCATTTT. Translating it yields CASSLVQSNQPQHF. Filled out from reference TRBV7-8 and TRBJ1-5, the complete variable domain reads GAGVSQSPRYKVAKRGQDVALRCDPISGHVSLFWYQQALGQGPEFLTYFQNEAQLDKSGLPSDRFFAERPEGSVSTLKIQRTQQEDSAVYLCASSLVQSNQPQHFGDGTRLSIL.

This clonotype was detected once. V usage is TRBV2 and J usage is TRBJ2-7, with no clear D. Per the germline V gene, CDR1 is SNHLY and CDR2 is FYNNEI. V lost 8 bases and J lost 1, with 6 bases in between. The CDR3 is 11 amino acids. The DNA for the CDR3 is TGTGCCAGCCTCAGTTCCTACGAGCAGTACTTC. It encodes CASLSSYEQYF. The full variable domain, in which reference TRBV2 and TRBJ2-7 provide the parts outside the CDR3, is EPEVTQTPSHQVTQMGQEVILRCVPISNHLYFYWYRQILGQKVEFLVSFYNNEISEKSEIFDDQFSVERPDGSNFTLKIRSTKLEDSAMYFCASLSSYEQYFGPGTRLTVT.

This clonotype has just a few counts. V usage is TRBV12-1 and J usage is TRBJ2-7. TRBV12-1 is a listed pseudogene. The CDR3 extends over 15 amino acids. This CDR3 is CASSFGVWNPYEQYF. The CDR3 coding sequence is TGTGCCAGCAGCTTTGGAGTCTGGAACCCCTACGAGCAGTACTTC.

This clonotype has ten or more counts. This rearrangement joins TRBV15 to TRBJ2-7; TRBD1 might be the D (6 bases). Germline assignment: CDR1 LNHNV and CDR2 YYDKDF (reference sequence). Trimming took off 9 bases at V and 2 bases at J, with 17 bases between the two ends. CDR3 length: 14 amino acids. CDR3 protein: CATRDTSHPYEQYF. The CDR3 DNA sequence: TGTGCCACAAGGGACACTTCCCACCCCTACGAGCAGTACTTC. Filled out from reference TRBV15 and TRBJ2-7, the complete variable domain reads DAMVIQNPRYQVTQFGKPVTLSCSQTLNHNVMYWYQQKSSQAPKLLFHYYDKDFNNEADTPDNFQSRRPNTSFCFLDIRSPGLGDTAMYLCATRDTSHPYEQYFGPGTRLTVT.

The sample holds many counts of this clonotype. The chain is built from TRBV18 and TRBJ1-1; D gene ambiguous. This CDR3 is 14 amino acids long. Germline loops: CDR1 KGHSH, CDR2 LQKENI. V was trimmed by 4 bases and J by 3 bases, leaving 12 bases between them. CDR3 sequence reads: CASSQSRSDTEAFF. CDR3 nucleotides: TGTGCCAGCTCACAGAGTCGTTCGGACACTGAAGCTTTCTTT.

This clonotype was observed a few times. J is TRBJ2-4 and V is TRBV7-2; TRBD1 might be the D (5 bases). CDR3 length: 14 amino acids. V dropped 2 bases and J dropped 2 bases, with 7 bases sitting between them. The germline V gene has CDR1 SGHTA and CDR2 FQGNSA. DNA of the CDR3: TGTGCCAGCAGCTTACTGGGGCCCAAAAACATTCAGTACTTC. It specifies CASSLLGPKNIQYF. Drawing the rest from reference TRBV7-2 and TRBJ2-4, the complete variable domain is GAGVSQSPSNKVTEKGKDVELRCDPISGHTALYWYRQSLGQGLEFLIYFQGNSAPDKSGLPSDRFSAERTGGSVSTLTIQRTQQEDSAVYLCASSLLGPKNIQYFGAGTRLSVL.

This clonotype showed up many times. V gene TRBV27 combines with J gene TRBJ2-4, with 10 positions matching TRBD2. Trimming took 6 bases from V and 0 from J; bases not matched to a gene: 14. The germline V gene has CDR1 MNHEY and CDR2 SMNVEV (reference sequence). The CDR3 totals 19 residues. CDR3 loop: CASSPDGSGRARAKNIQYF. CDR3 DNA: TGTGCCAGCAGCCCCGACGGGAGCGGGAGGGCCCGAGCCAAAAACATTCAGTACTTC.

The table lists this clonotype with a few counts. The V and J genes are TRBV7-8 and TRBJ1-4, with 9 bases matching TRBD1. This CDR3 comprises 15 residues. The V segment lost 0 bases and the J segment 8 bases; nucleotides outside the gene matches: 4. Germline V gives CDR1 SGHVS, CDR2 FQNEAQ. The CDR3 coding sequence is TGTGCCAGCAGCTTAGCGGGACAGGGTCAGGAAAAACTGTTTTTT. Its protein product is CASSLAGQGQEKLFF.

There are many counts of this clonotype. The chain recombines TRBV6-1 with TRBJ2-2; tentatively, D is TRBD2 (6 bases). Germline CDR1 is MNHNS and CDR2 is SASEGT. CDR3 length: 17 residues. Trimming left V 2 bases short and J 4 bases short, with 17 bases between. The CDR3 DNA reads TGTGCCAGCAGTGAAATCGAAGTGAGCGGGCCCACCGGGGAGCTGTTTTTT. Residues: CASSEIEVSGPTGELFF.

V and J are TRBV9 and TRBJ1-1; D not certain. CDR1 and CDR2 (germline): SGDLS, YYNGEE. Trimming stripped 4 bases from V and 1 base from J, with 14 bases between. The CDR3 runs 15 residues. CDR3 coding DNA: TGTGCCAGCAGCCCCAGAGCACTACAGAACACTGAAGCTTTCTTT. It encodes CASSPRALQNTEAFF.

In its sample, this clonotype was seen many times. The chain joins TRBV3-1 to TRBJ2-1; TRBD2 matches at 9 bases. This CDR3 contains 18 residues. Germline CDR1 is LGHDT and CDR2 is YNNKEL (reference sequence). Trimming took 6 bases from V and 7 from J; bases not matched to a gene: 19. CDR3 residues: CASSPPGILAGVGNEQFF. Written as DNA, the CDR3 is TGTGCCAGCAGTCCTCCTGGGATCTTAGCGGGGGTTGGGAATGAGCAGTTCTTC.

In this sample, this clonotype turned up many times. The chain carries TRBV28 and TRBJ2-3; 7 bases agree with TRBD2. The V and J ends lost 5 bases and 1 base, in that order; junction bases with no gene match: 6. The CDR3 consists of 15 residues. Germline V gene sequence: CDR1 MDHEN, CDR2 SYDVKM. The CDR3 region is CASSIAGLGTDTQYF. The CDR3 DNA follows: TGTGCCAGCAGTATAGCGGGCCTAGGCACAGATACGCAGTATTTT.

This clonotype has a handful of counts. This sequence joins TRBV27 and TRBJ2-1, with 11 bases matching TRBD2. The junction had 4 bases not matched to a gene; V was cut back by 10 bases and J by 2 bases. This CDR3 comprises 14 residues. Germline lookup yields CDR1 MNHEY and CDR2 SMNVEV (reference sequence). The CDR3 spells CATGTSGPYNEQFF. The CDR3 nucleotides read TGTGCCACCGGGACTAGCGGACCCTACAATGAGCAGTTCTTC.

This clonotype occurred a few times. The rearrangement uses TRBV4-2 and TRBJ1-1; D is unresolved. CDR1 is LGHNA, CDR2 YNFKEQ, per germline. The CDR3 contains 14 residues. V dropped 0 bases and J dropped 4 bases, with 9 bases sitting between them. Here the CDR3 reads CASSQDQASTEAFF. DNA for the CDR3: TGTGCCAGCAGCCAAGACCAGGCCAGCACTGAAGCTTTCTTT.

At least ten counts were recorded for this clonotype. V usage is TRBV19 and J usage is TRBJ2-2, with D uncertain. V was cut by 4 bases and J by 7 bases, with 19 bases left in between. The V gene's germline CDR1 is LNHDA and CDR2 SQIVND (reference sequence). CDR3 length equals 16 residues. In DNA form, the CDR3 reads TGTGCCAGTAGTACCGAAGGGATTTTAGCAAACGGGGAGCTGTTTTTT. It specifies CASSTEGILANGELFF.

Many counts were recorded for this clonotype. V and J are TRBV9 and TRBJ2-7; unclear D gene. This CDR3 is built from 10 residues. Between the trimmed V and J ends, which lost 2 bases and 5 bases, there was a span of 2 bases. In germline, CDR1 is SGDLS, CDR2 YYNGEE. The CDR3 region is CASSVHEQYF. In nucleotides, the CDR3 is TGTGCCAGCAGCGTGCACGAGCAGTACTTC.

This clonotype was seen many times. The CDR3 DNA reads TGTGCCATCAAGCTCGCAGCTAATGAAAAACTGTTTTTT. It yields the protein CAIKLAANEKLFF. The chain uses TRBV6-6 and TRBJ1-4; no definite D call. The CDR3 has 13 residues. CDR1 is MNHNY, CDR2 SVGAGI, per germline (reference sequence). V was trimmed by 10 bases and J by 3 bases, leaving 12 bases between them.

This clonotype was observed a handful of times. The chain is built from TRBV5-1 and TRBJ2-1, with 10 nucleotides matching TRBD2. Germline V gene sequence: CDR1 SGHRS, CDR2 YFSETQ. The ends lost 4 bases at V and 1 base at J; junction bases unmatched: 11. The CDR3 is 18 residues long. Here the CDR3 DNA reads TGCGCCAGCAGCCCTGGGGCCCTAGCGGGAGTGTCCTACAATGAGCAGTTCTTC. Encoded protein: CASSPGALAGVSYNEQFF.

The chain has TRBV7-8 and TRBJ2-2; D is ambiguous. V lost 4 bases and J 2 bases, leaving 14 bases between the germline ends. This CDR3 contains 16 residues. Per the germline V gene, CDR1 is SGHVS and CDR2 is FQNEAQ. The CDR3 coding sequence is TGTGCCAGCAGCTACGACCTGACCTACAACACCGGGGAGCTGTTTTTT. Residues: CASSYDLTYNTGELFF.

In its sample, this clonotype was seen many times. The gene calls are TRBV4-2 and TRBJ2-3; possibly TRBD1 for D (5 bases). From germline, CDR1 is LGHNA and CDR2 YNFKEQ. CDR3 size: 12 residues. Trimming took off 6 bases at V and 2 bases at J, with 6 bases between the two ends. CDR3 sequence (DNA): TGTGCCAGCAGGGACAACACAGATACGCAGTATTTT. Its protein is CASRDNTDTQYF.

About this clonotype: A read error may be the cause here, since a much bigger clone is one base away. V and J are TRBV6-5 and TRBJ1-3, with D unclear. Germline values: CDR1 MNHEY, CDR2 SVGAGI. Trimming took 0 bases from V and 2 from J, leaving 14 bases between them. The CDR3 length is 17 residues. For the CDR3, the DNA is TGTGCCAGCAGTTACTCTCAGAGGGCTCGTACTGGAAACACCATATATTTT. Translated, it gives CASSYSQRARTGNTIYF.

This clonotype was observed a few times. The chain couples TRBV7-2 to TRBJ2-7; the match to TRBD1 covers 7 bases. Germline CDR1 and CDR2: SGHTA and FQGNSA. This CDR3 spans 14 amino acids. V lost 5 bases and J lost 3; bases outside the gene matches: 7. CDR3 nucleotides: TGTGCCAGCAGCAGACCGGGACAGAGCTACGAGCAGTACTTC. Amino acids: CASSRPGQSYEQYF.

This clonotype was found many times. V gene TRBV29-1 combines with J gene TRBJ2-1; TRBD2 matches 14 bases. V lost 7 bases, J lost 9 bases, and 8 bases stayed unmatched. Per germline, CDR1 SQVTM and CDR2 ANQGSEA. The CDR3 has 14 amino acids. In DNA form, the CDR3 reads TGCAGCGCACCGGGACTAGCGGGGGTCAGTGAGCAGTTCTTC. Its protein product is CSAPGLAGVSEQFF.

This clonotype was counted at least ten times. V usage is TRBV7-9 and J usage is TRBJ2-4; TRBD1 matches 8 bases. Germline CDR1 SEHNR, CDR2 FQNEAQ (reference sequence). V gave up 2 bases and J gave up 6 bases; unmatched junction bases: 6. The CDR3 consists of 15 residues. CDR3 nucleotides: TGTGCCAGCAGCTTATTCGAGACAGGGGCAAACATTCAGTACTTC. It translates to CASSLFETGANIQYF.